The clone carrying this T cell receptor (beta chain) was counted many times. Using unique molecular identifiers, the investigators prepared the TCRbeta library. TCRdb re-called the PCR reads with MiXCR, one entry per CDR3 protein. The repertoire holds over 100,000 distinct CDR3 sequences, with about 9.3% as singletons. These data originate in a study of T-cell reconstitution after alpha-beta-depleted transplantation in children. V lost 0 bases to trimming and J lost 3 bases; unmatched junction nucleotides: 5. This CDR3 is 15 amino acids long. Germline loops: CDR1 DFQATT, CDR2 SNEGSKA (reference sequence).

The specimen comprised PBMCs, sampled before TCRalphabeta/CD19-depleted stem cell transplant. The source is a boy aged 2-15 years with acute lymphoblastic leukemia, due to receive a stem cell transplant. The chain combines TRBV20-1 with TRBJ1-1, with TRBD1 identical over 9 bases. The CDR3 reads CSARDRQGGYTEAFF. CDR3 in DNA: TGCAGTGCTAGAGATAGACAGGGGGGTTACACTGAAGCTTTCTTT.